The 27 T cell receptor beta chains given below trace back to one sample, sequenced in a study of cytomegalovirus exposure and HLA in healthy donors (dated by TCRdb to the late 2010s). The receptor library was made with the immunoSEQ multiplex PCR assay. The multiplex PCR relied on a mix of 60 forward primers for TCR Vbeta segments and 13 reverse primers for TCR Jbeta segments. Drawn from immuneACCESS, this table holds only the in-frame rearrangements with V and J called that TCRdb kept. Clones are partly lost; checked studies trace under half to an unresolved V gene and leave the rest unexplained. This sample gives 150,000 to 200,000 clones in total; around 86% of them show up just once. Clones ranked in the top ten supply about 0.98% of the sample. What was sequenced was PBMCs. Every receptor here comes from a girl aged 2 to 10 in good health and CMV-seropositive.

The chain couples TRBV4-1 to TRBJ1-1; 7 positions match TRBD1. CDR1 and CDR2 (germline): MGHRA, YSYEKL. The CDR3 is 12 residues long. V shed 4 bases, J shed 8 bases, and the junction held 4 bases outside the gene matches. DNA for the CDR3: TGCGCCAGCAGCCGGACAGGTGGGGAAGCTTTCTTT. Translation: CASSRTGGEAFF.

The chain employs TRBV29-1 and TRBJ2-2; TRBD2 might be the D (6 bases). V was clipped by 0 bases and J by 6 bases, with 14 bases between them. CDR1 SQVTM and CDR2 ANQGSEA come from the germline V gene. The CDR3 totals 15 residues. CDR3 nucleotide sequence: TGCAGCGTTGAAGATCGGAGGGTTGGGGCCGGGGAGCTGTTTTTT. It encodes CSVEDRRVGAGELFF.

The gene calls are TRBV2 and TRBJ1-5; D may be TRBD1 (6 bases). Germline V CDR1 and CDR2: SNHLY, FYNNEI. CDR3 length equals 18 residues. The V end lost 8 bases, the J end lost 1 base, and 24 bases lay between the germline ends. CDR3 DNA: TGTGCCAGCTCTAAAGGAAGGGCCCGGACAGCCAGCAATCAGCCCCAGCATTTT. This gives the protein CASSKGRARTASNQPQHF.

The CDR3 is CATSRDQGASEQFF. In DNA form, the CDR3 reads TGTGCCACCAGCAGAGATCAGGGGGCTAGTGAGCAGTTCTTC. The genes are TRBV15 and TRBJ2-1; 8 nucleotides line up with TRBD1. This CDR3 contains 14 residues. The V gene's germline CDR1 is LNHNV and CDR2 YYDKDF (reference sequence). The V and J ends lost 0 bases and 9 bases, in that order; junction bases with no gene match: 4. Full variable domain (outside the CDR3, taken from reference TRBV15 and TRBJ2-1): DAMVIQNPRYQVTQFGKPVTLSCSQTLNHNVMYWYQQKSSQAPKLLFHYYDKDFNNEADTPDNFQSRRPNTSFCFLDIRSPGLGDTAMYLCATSRDQGASEQFFGPGTRLTVL.

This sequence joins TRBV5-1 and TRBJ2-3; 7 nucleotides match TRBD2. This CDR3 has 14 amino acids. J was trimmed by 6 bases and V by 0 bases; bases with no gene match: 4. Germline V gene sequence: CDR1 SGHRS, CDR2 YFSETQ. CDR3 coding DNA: TGCGCCAGCAGCTTGGGCGGGGGAAAGGATACGCAGTATTTT. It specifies CASSLGGGKDTQYF.

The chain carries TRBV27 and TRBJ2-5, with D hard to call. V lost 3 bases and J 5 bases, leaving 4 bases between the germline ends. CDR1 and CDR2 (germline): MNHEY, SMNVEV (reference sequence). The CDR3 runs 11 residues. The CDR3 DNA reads TGTGCCAGCAGTTTCGCGGAGACCCAGTACTTC. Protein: CASSFAETQYF.

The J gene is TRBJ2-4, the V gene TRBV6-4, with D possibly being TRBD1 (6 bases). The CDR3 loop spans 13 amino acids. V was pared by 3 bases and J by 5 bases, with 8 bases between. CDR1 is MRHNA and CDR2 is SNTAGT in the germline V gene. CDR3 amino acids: CASSEGAQNIQYF. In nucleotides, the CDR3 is TGTGCCAGCAGTGAGGGGGCGCAAAACATTCAGTACTTC.

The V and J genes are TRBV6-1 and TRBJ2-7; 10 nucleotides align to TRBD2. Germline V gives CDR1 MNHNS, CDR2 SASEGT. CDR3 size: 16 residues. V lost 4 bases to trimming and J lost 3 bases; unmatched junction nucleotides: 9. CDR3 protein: CASSGRSGRAIYEQYF. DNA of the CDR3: TGTGCCAGCAGTGGAAGAAGCGGGAGGGCCATCTACGAGCAGTACTTC.

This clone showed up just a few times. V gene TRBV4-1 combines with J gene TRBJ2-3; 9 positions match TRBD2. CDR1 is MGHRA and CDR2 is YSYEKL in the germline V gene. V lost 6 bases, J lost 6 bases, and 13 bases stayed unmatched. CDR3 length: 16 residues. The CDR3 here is CASSRGTSLIMDTQYF. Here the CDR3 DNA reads TGCGCCAGCAGTCGGGGGACTAGCCTAATCATGGATACGCAGTATTTT.

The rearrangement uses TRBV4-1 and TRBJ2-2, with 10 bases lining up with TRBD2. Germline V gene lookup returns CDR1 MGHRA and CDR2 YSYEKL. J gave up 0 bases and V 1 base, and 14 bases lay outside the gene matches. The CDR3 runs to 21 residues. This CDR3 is CASSQVGGGLAGDANTGELFF. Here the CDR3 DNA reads TGCGCCAGCAGCCAAGTCGGAGGAGGGCTAGCGGGAGATGCGAACACCGGGGAGCTGTTTTTT.

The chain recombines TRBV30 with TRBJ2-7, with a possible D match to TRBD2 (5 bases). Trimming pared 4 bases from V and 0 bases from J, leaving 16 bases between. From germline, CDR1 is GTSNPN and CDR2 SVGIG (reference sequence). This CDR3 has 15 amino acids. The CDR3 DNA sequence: TGTGCCTGGAATCCGGCGGGCTACCCCTCCTACGAGCAGTACTTC. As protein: CAWNPAGYPSYEQYF.

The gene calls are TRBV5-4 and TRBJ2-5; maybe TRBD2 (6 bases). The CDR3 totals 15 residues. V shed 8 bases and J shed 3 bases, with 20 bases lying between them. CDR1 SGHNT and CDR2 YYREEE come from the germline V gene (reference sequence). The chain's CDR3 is CASRRAGLNKETQYF. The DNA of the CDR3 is TGTGCCAGTAGACGCGCGGGACTCAATAAAGAGACCCAGTACTTC.

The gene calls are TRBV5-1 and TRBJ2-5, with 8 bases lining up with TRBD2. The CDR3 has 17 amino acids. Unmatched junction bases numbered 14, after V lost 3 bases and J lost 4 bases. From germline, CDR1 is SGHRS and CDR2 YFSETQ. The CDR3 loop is CASSSGRRAGVGETQYF. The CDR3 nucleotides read TGCGCCAGCAGCTCGGGACGGCGAGCGGGGGTTGGAGAGACCCAGTACTTC. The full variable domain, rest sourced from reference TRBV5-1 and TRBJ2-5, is KAGVTQTPRYLIKTRGQQVTLSCSPISGHRSVSWYQQTPGQGLQFLFEYFSETQRNKGNFPGRFSGRQFSNSRSEMNVSTLELGDSALYLCASSSGRRAGVGETQYFGPGTRLLVL.

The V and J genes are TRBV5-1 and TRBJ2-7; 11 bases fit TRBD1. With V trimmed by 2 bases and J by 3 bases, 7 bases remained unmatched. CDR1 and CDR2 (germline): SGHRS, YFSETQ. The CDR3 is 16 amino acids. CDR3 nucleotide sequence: TGCGCCAGCAGCTTCCCCCGGGACAGGGGGGACTACGAGCAGTACTTC. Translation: CASSFPRDRGDYEQYF.

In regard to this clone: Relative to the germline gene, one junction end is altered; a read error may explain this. The CDR3 here is CSSSFRGTNTGELFF. The DNA for the CDR3 is TGTTCCAGCAGCTTTCGTGGCACGAACACCGGGGAGCTGTTTTTT. The chain has TRBV7-9 and TRBJ2-2; D call uncertain. CDR3 size: 15 residues. Germline CDR1 and CDR2: SEHNR and FQNEAQ (reference sequence).

The CDR3 DNA is TGCGCCAGCAGCTCCTACAGCTCTGGGGCCAACGTCCTGACTTTC. This translates into CASSSYSSGANVLTF. The chain joins TRBV5-1 to TRBJ2-6; D is uncertain. Deletions cut 3 bases from V and 0 bases from J, with 7 bases between. CDR1 SGHRS and CDR2 YFSETQ come from the germline V gene. The CDR3 consists of 15 residues.

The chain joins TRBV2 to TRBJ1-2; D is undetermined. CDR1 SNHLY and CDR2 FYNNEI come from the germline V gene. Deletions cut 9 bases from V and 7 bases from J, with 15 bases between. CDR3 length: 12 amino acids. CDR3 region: CASPAIMSGYTF. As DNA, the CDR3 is TGTGCCAGTCCCGCTATCATGAGTGGCTACACCTTC.

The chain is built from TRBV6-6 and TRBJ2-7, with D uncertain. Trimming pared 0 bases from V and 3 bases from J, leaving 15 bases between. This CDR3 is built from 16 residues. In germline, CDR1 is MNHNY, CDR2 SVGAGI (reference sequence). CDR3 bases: TGTGCCAGCAGTTACTCTTTCGGTAGTCGAATCTACGAGCAGTACTTC. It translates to CASSYSFGSRIYEQYF.

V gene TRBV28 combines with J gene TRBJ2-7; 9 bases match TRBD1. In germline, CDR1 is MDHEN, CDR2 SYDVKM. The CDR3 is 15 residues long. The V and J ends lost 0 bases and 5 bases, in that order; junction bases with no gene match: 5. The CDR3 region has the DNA TGTGCCAGCAGTTTATGGAGACAGGGGGTCCACGAGCAGTACTTC. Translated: CASSLWRQGVHEQYF.

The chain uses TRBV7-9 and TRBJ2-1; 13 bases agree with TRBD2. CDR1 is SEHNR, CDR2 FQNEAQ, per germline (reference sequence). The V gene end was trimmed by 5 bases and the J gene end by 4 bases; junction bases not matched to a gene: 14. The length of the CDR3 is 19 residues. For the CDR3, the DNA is TGTGCCAGCAGCGGACCCGGACTAGCGGGAGTCCAGGGTTACAATGAGCAGTTCTTC. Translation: CASSGPGLAGVQGYNEQFF.

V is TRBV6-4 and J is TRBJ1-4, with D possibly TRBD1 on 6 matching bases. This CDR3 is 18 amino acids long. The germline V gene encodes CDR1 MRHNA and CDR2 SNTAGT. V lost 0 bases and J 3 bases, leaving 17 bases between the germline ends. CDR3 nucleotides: TGTGCCAGCAGTGACTCGGAGGGGGAGGGGAGTGCTAATGAAAAACTGTTTTTT. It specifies CASSDSEGEGSANEKLFF.

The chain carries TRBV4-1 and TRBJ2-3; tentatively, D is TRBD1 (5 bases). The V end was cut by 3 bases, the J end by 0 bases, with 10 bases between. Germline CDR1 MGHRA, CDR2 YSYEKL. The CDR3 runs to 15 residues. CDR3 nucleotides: TGCGCCAGCAGCCATTGGGGCCCGAGCACAGATACGCAGTATTTT. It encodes CASSHWGPSTDTQYF.

CDR3 bases: TGTGCCAGCAGGAGGGGGTATAAGCAGTACTTC. It is translated as CASRRGYKQYF. This chain connects TRBV28 to TRBJ2-7; the D gene is possibly TRBD1 (6 bases). The CDR3 length is 11 residues. V lost 6 bases, J lost 8 bases, and 11 bases lay in between. Germline V CDR1 and CDR2: MDHEN, SYDVKM.

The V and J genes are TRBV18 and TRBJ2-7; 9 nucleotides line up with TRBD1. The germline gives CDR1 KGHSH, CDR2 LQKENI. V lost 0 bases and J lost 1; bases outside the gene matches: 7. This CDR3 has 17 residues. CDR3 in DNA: TGTGCCAGCTCACCACCGATGGGACAGGGTGCGTCCTACGAGCAGTACTTC. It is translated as CASSPPMGQGASYEQYF.

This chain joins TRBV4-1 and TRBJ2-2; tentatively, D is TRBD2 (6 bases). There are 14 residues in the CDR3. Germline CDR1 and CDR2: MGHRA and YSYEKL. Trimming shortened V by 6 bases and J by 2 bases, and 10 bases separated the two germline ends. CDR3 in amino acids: CASRRTTNTGELFF. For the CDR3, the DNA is TGCGCCAGCAGGCGGACTACCAACACCGGGGAGCTGTTTTTT.

The CDR3 here is CASSVGEPRGYGYTF. The CDR3, as DNA: TGTGCCAGCAGCGTAGGAGAGCCTCGCGGGTATGGCTACACCTTC. The genes are TRBV9 and TRBJ1-2; D call uncertain. CDR1 and CDR2 (germline): SGDLS, YYNGEE. The germline V and J ends were trimmed by 0 bases and 5 bases, with 14 bases remaining between them. The CDR3 has 15 residues.

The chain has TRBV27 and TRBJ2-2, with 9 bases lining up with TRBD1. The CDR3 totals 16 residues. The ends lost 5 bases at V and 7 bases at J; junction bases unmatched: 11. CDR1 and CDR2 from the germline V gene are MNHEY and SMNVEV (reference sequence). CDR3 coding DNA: TGTGCCAGCAGTCGAGGGACAGGGTGGACTCACGGGGAGCTGTTTTTT. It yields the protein CASSRGTGWTHGELFF.